This section outlines one T cell receptor beta chain sequence together with its context. The method was immunoSEQ multiplex PCR; TCRdb's version includes in-frame clones alone and lacks a portion of them. The sample has some 150,000 clones, over 70% seen once. In germline, CDR1 is MDHEN, CDR2 SYDVKM. The CDR3 length is 10 residues. Between the trimmed V and J ends, which lost 7 bases and 4 bases, there was a span of 4 bases. Those enrolled, adults aged 18 to 89 years, came from around 25 US areas. This entry is derived from a study of blood T cell repertoires in COVID-19. The material sequenced was PBMCs or T cells enriched from blood (not recorded which). The V call is TRBV28, the J call TRBJ1-2, with D unclear. This sequence was found in a woman aged 45-65 years in a cohort exposed to, infected with or recovered from COVID-19 (not recorded which). CDR3 nucleotide sequence: TGTGCCAGCAAGAGCTATGGCTACACCTTC. Translation: CASKSYGYTF.